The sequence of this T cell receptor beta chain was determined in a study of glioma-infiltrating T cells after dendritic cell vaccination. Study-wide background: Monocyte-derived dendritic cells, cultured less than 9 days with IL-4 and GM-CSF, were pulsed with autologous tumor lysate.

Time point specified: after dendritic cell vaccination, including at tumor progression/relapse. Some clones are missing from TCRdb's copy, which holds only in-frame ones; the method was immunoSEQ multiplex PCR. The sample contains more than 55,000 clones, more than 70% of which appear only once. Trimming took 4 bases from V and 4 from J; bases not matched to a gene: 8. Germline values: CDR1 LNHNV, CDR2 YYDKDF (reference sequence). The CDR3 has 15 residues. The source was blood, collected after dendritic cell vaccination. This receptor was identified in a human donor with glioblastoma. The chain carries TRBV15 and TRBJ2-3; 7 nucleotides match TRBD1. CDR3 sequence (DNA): TGTGCCACCAGCAAAACCCGACAGGGCCCAGATACGCAGTATTTT. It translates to CATSKTRQGPDTQYF.